This T cell receptor beta chain was identified during a study of blood T cell repertoires in COVID-19. V was cut by 2 bases and J by 4 bases, with 11 bases left in between. The CDR3 spans 14 residues. The V gene's germline CDR1 is MNHEY and CDR2 SVGEGT. As originally analysed: Quantification of nucleated cells was approximated via reference gene primer amplification. Method: immunoSEQ multiplex PCR; TCRdb's copy keeps in-frame clones and lacks some. For V, J and clone size, that table is used; D and trimming come from the DNA. There are about 35,000 clones in the sample; 87% occur only once, and around a tenth lies in the top ten.

The chain has TRBV6-2 or TRBV6-3 and TRBJ1-2, with D perhaps matching TRBD1 (5 bases). The clonotype was recovered from a man older than 75 with active COVID-19. The sequencing sample was made of peripheral blood. The CDR3 region has the DNA TGTGCCAGCAGTTACGGGGGGTTCATCTATGGCTACACCTTC. Its protein is CASSYGGFIYGYTF.